This TCR beta chain emerged from a study of OX40 agonist ivuxolimab in advanced cancers. Study details: Each patient was given ivuxolimab into a vein every 2 weeks, at 0.01 to 10 mg/kg.

The V end lost 5 bases, the J end lost 0 bases, and 10 bases lay between the germline ends. Per germline, CDR1 LNHDA and CDR2 SQIVND (reference sequence). The CDR3 is 14 residues long. No patient had autoimmune disease or received systemic immunosuppression. As for this clone: The antigen remains unidentified.

Study observations and caveats: Low normalized T-cell clonal expansion was additionally recorded for some nonresponders.

Clones were sequenced by immunoSEQ multiplex PCR, and TCRdb holds only the in-frame ones, with some missing. The sample includes tens of thousands of clones, about 85% of them seen just once. The TCR comes from an adult with an advanced solid tumor such as melanoma, head and neck, liver or kidney cancer. The genes are TRBV19 and TRBJ2-5, with a tentative D call TRBD1 (6 bases). Sequenced material: CD4+ or CD8+ T cells sorted from blood, taken in a trial of the OX40 agonist ivuxolimab. In nucleotides, the CDR3 is TGTGCCAGTAGTGCACAGGGATACCAAGAGACCCAGTACTTC. As protein: CASSAQGYQETQYF. The variable domain in full, completed from reference TRBV19 and TRBJ2-5, reads DGGITQSPKYLFRKEGQNVTLSCEQNLNHDAMYWYRQDPGQGLRLIYYSQIVNDFQKGDIAEGYSVSREKKESFPLTVTSAQKNPTAFYLCASSAQGYQETQYFGPGTRLLVL.